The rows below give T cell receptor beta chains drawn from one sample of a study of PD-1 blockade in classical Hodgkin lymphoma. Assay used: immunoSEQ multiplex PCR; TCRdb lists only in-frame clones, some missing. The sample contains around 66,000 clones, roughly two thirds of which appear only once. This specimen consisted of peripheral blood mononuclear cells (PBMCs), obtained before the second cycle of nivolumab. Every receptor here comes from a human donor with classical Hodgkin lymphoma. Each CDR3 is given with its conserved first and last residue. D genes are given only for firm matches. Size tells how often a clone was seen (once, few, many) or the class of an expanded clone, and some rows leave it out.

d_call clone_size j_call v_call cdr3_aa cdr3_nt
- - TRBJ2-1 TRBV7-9 CASSPGTWDEQFF TGTGCCAGCAGCCCAGGGACTTGGGATGAGCAGTTCTTC
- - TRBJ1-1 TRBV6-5 CASTQGSGTEAFF TGTGCCAGTACCCAGGGCTCGGGCACTGAAGCTTTCTTT
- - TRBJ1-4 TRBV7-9 CASRIVGGTDEKLFF TGTGCCAGCAGGATCGTGGGGGGGACGGATGAAAAACTGTTTTTT
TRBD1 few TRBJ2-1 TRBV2 CASSLSGTGLVEQFF TGTGCCAGCAGTCTTTCCGGGACAGGGTTGGTCGAGCAGTTCTTC
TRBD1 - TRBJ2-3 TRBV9 CASSVATGGGTDTQYF TGTGCCAGCAGCGTAGCTACAGGGGGCGGCACAGATACGCAGTATTTT
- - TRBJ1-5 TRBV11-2 CASSLDSQFQPQHF TGTGCCAGCAGCTTGGACAGCCAATTTCAGCCCCAGCATTTT
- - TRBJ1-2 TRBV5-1 CASSSGGNYGYTF TGCGCCAGCAGCTCGGGAGGGAACTATGGCTACACCTTC
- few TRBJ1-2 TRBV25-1 CASSALGGASTF TGTGCCAGCAGTGCCCTCGGAGGGGCCTCCACCTTC
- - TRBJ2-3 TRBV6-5 CASSYSRGETDTQYF TGTGCCAGCAGTTACTCAAGGGGGGAGACAGATACGCAGTATTTT
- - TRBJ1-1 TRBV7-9 CASSLARGARNTEAFF TGTGCCAGCAGCTTAGCCCGGGGGGCGAGGAACACTGAAGCTTTCTTT
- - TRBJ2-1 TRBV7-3 CASSPGRGYNEQFF TGTGCCAGCAGCCCCGGTAGGGGGTACAATGAGCAGTTCTTC
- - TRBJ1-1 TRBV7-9 CASSLISPRDTEAFF TGTGCCAGCAGCTTGATTTCGCCCCGGGACACTGAAGCTTTCTTT
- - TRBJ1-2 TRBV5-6 CASSWSLEDYGYTF TGTGCCAGCAGCTGGTCACTAGAAGACTATGGCTACACCTTC
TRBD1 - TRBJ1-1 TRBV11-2 CASSLSSSYWGQFTEAFF TGTGCCAGCAGCTTAAGCTCGAGCTACTGGGGACAGTTCACTGAAGCTTTCTTT
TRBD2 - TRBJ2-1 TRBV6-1 CASSEQGLAESNEQFF TGTGCCAGCAGTGAACAGGGACTAGCGGAGTCTAATGAGCAGTTCTTC
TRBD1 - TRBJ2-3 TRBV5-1 CASSQTGFAADTQYF TGCGCCAGCAGCCAGACAGGGTTTGCGGCAGATACGCAGTATTTT
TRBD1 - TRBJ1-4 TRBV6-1 CASSGARDNRGVNEKLFF TGTGCCAGCAGTGGCGCCCGGGACAACAGGGGGGTAAATGAAAAACTGTTTTTT
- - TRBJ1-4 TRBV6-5 CASSRSSQEKLFF TGTGCCAGCTCAAGAAGCTCCCAAGAAAAACTGTTTTTT
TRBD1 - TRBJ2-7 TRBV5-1 CASTSGTASYEQYF TGCGCCAGCACGTCCGGGACAGCCTCCTACGAGCAGTACTTC
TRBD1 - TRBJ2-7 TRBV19 CASSIGFRDSTYEQYF TGTGCCAGTAGTATAGGCTTTCGGGACAGTACCTACGAGCAGTACTTC
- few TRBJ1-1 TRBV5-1 CASRYRQDTEAFF TGCGCCAGCAGGTACCGACAGGATACTGAAGCTTTCTTT
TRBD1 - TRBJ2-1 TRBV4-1 CASSQGQGPDNEQFF TGCGCCAGCAGCCAGGGACAGGGCCCCGACAATGAGCAGTTCTTC
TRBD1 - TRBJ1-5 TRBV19 CASSWTGGNQPQHF TGTGCCAGTAGCTGGACAGGTGGTAATCAGCCCCAGCATTTT
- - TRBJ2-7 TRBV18 CASSPAPIAPNEQYF TGTGCCAGCTCACCGGCGCCTATAGCCCCGAACGAGCAGTACTTC
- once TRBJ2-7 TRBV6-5 CASSSPGTYEQYF TGTGCCAGCAGCTCACCGGGTACTTACGAGCAGTACTTC
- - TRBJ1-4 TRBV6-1 CASSEGGRQNEKLFF TGTGCCAGCAGTGAAGGGGGGCGCCAAAATGAAAAACTGTTTTTT
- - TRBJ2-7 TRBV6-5 CASKGIDGVGYEQYF TGTGCCAGCAAGGGGATTGACGGCGTTGGGTACGAGCAGTACTTC
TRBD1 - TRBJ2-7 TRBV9 CASSQGGRATYEQYF TGTGCCAGCAGCCAAGGGGGCAGGGCCACCTACGAGCAGTACTTC
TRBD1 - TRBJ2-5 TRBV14 CASRGTEPKETQYF TGTGCCAGCAGGGGGACAGAGCCCAAGGAGACCCAGTACTTC
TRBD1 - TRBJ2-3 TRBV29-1 CSVATTGVRSTDTQYF TGCAGCGTTGCCACCACAGGGGTGAGAAGCACAGATACGCAGTATTTT
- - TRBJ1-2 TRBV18 CASSPQSKPLYGYTF TGTGCCAGCTCACCTCAGTCTAAACCCCTTTATGGCTACACCTTC